The 3 T cell receptor beta chains given below trace back to one sample, sequenced in a study of blood T cell repertoires in COVID-19. This table comes from immunoSEQ multiplex PCR, and its TCRdb copy is limited to in-frame clones, with some not included. The repertoire holds about 200,000 clones, about 86% seen once, with around 7% in the top ten. Material: PBMCs or T cells enriched from blood (not recorded which). The receptors originated from a man aged 35 to 55 who had recovered from COVID-19.

J is TRBJ2-1 and V is TRBV6-6; D possibly corresponds to TRBD2 (6 bases). V gave up 0 bases and J gave up 9 bases, with 18 bases separating them. The CDR3 covers 16 residues. CDR1 and CDR2 from the germline V gene are MNHNY and SVGAGI (reference sequence). The CDR3: CASSYSDGWRGAEQFF. CDR3 DNA: TGTGCCAGCAGTTACTCGGACGGGTGGCGGGGAGCTGAGCAGTTCTTC.

The CDR3 loop is CASSNNPGVSYNEQFF. The CDR3 DNA is TGTGCCAGTAGCAACAACCCGGGGGTGTCCTACAATGAGCAGTTCTTC. This chain joins TRBV19 and TRBJ2-1; tentatively, D is TRBD2 (6 bases). The CDR3 is 16 amino acids. The V end was cut by 6 bases, the J end by 1 base, with 16 bases between. CDR1 and CDR2 (germline): LNHDA, SQIVND (reference sequence).

The gene calls are TRBV5-6 and TRBJ1-5; D uncertain. Germline CDR1 and CDR2: SGHDT and YYEEEE. The CDR3 is 14 amino acids. The V end lost 4 bases, the J end lost 4 bases, and 12 bases lay between the germline ends. This CDR3 is CASSPSGRNQPQHF. CDR3 in DNA: TGTGCCAGCAGCCCATCTGGCAGGAATCAGCCCCAGCATTTT.